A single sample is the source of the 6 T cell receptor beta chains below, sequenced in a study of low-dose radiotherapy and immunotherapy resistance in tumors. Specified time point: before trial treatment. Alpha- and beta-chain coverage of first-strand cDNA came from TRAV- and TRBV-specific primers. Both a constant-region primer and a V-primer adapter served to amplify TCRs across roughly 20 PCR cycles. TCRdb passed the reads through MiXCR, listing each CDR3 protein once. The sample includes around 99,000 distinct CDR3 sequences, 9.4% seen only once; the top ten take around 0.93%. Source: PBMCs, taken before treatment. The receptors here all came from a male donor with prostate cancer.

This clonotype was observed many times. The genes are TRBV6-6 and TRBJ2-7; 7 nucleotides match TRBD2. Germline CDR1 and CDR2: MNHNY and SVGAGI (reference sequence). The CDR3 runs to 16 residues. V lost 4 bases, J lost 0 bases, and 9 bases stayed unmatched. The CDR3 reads CASSSMPRDYSYEQYF. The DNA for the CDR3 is TGTGCCAGCAGTTCAATGCCCCGGGACTACTCCTACGAGCAGTACTTC.

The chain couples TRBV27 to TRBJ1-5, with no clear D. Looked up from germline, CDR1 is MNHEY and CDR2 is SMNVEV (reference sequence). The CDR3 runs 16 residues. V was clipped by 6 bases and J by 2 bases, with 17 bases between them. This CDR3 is CASSRVWQDRNQPQHF. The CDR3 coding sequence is TGTGCCAGCAGCCGCGTTTGGCAGGACCGCAATCAGCCCCAGCATTTT.

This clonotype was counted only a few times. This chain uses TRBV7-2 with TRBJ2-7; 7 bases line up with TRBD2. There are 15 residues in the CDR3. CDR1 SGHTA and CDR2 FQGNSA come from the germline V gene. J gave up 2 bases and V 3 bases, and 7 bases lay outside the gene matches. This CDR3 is CASSFLLADAYEQYF. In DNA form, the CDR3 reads TGTGCCAGCAGCTTCCTCCTAGCGGACGCCTACGAGCAGTACTTC.

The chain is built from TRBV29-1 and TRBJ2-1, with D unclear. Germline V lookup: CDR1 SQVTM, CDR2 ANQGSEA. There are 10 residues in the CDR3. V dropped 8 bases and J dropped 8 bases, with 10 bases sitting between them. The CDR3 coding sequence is TGCAGCTTCGTCCTACATGAGCAGTTCTTC. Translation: CSFVLHEQFF.

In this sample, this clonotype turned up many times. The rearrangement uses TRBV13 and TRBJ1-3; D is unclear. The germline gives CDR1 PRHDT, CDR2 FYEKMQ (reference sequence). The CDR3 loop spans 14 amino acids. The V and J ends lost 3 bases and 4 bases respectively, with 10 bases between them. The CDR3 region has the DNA TGTGCCAGCAGCTTCCCGACGAAAGGAAACACCATATATTTT. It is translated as CASSFPTKGNTIYF.

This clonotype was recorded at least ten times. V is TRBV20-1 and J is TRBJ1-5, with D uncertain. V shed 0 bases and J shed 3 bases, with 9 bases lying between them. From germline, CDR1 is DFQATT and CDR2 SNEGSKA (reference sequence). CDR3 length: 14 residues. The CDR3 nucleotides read TGCAGTGCTAGAGATGCGGCCATCAATCAGCCCCAGCATTTT. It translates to CSARDAAINQPQHF.